The present entry profiles one TCR beta chain with its context. This entry is derived from a study of blood T cell repertoires in COVID-19. As for the study in general: Samples representing acute and convalescent COVID-19 were sourced from the United States, Italy and Spain. PBMCs, B-cell-depleted T cells, or T cells were the source of the cDNA or gDNA that made up the material.

Under the authors' procedure: Nucleated cell counts were estimated from reference gene primer amplification. The data were produced by immunoSEQ multiplex PCR, yet TCRdb's version contains in-frame clones alone and is incomplete. V, J and clone size were drawn from that table, and D and trimming were deduced from the DNA. The top ten hold 6% to 8% of the sample, which has 100,000 to 120,000 clones, around 74% seen once. The V end was cut by 3 bases, the J end by 8 bases, with 9 bases between. Germline loops: CDR1 KGHDR, CDR2 SFDVKD. CDR3 length equals 12 residues. The chain carries TRBV24-1 and TRBJ1-2, with D hard to call. The sample comprised peripheral blood. This TCR derives from a woman aged 55-69 years with acute or convalescent COVID-19. For the CDR3, the DNA is TGTGCCACCAGTGATGCTCAGAAGGGCTACACCTTC. Translation: CATSDAQKGYTF.